The 22 T cell receptor delta chains given below trace back to one sample, sequenced in a study of γδ T cells in repeated Plasmodium falciparum infection. Gammadelta T cells were flow-sorted from PBMC into Vgamma9/Vdelta2+ and Vdelta2-negative populations for bulk analysis. With CATT, TCRdb re-called clones from the multiplex PCR reads. The data show 75,000 to 100,000 delta-chain clones, with over 1.3% seen just once and over 8% held by the top ten. Material for sequencing was gamma-delta T cells from blood. Every receptor here comes from a pool of human donors (malaria-infected and uninfected, not separated).

This clone was counted between two and nine times. Translating this DNA gives a protein that differs at residue 10 from the TCRdb one, which belongs to a much larger clone; a read error is likely, and the protein shown is this translation. The chain uses TRDV2 and TRDJ3, with TRDD3 as a possible D gene (6 bases). TCRdb does not report a J gene; here it was assigned by matching the DNA to germline references. The CDR3 covers 19 residues. Germline CDR1 and CDR2: GEAIGNYY and EKD. Trimming pared 0 bases from V and 2 bases from J, leaving 16 bases between. In nucleotides, the CDR3 is TGTGCCTGTGACACCGGGGGTGGGGGGCACGCCTGGGACACCCGACAGATGTTTTTC. Protein product: CACDTGGGGHAWDTRQMFF.

As concerns this clone: The amino acid sequence in TCRdb belongs to a much larger clone and departs from this DNA's translation at residue 4, likely a sequencing read error; the sequence shown is translated from the DNA. The V and J genes are TRDV2 and TRDJ1, with D perhaps matching TRDD3 (6 bases). No J segment appears in TCRdb, so it was assigned here by matching the sequence to germline. Germline V lookup: CDR1 GEAIGNYY, CDR2 EKD. The CDR3 length is 13 residues. As DNA, the CDR3 is TGTGCCTGTGGCACCGGCTGGGGAACCAAACTCATCTTT. It encodes CACGTGWGTKLIF.

This clone was seen a few times. This is likely an artifact of a read error, given a far larger clone one base away. This same CDR3 is encoded by further DNA sequences in the sample. The gene calls are TRDV1 and TRDJ1; TRDD3 aligns across 7 bases. Per germline, CDR1 TSWWSYY and CDR2 QGS. This CDR3 spans 22 amino acids. CDR3 residues: CALGDPRLLSGGSSMYTDKLIF. CDR3 in DNA: TGTGCTCTTGGGGATCCAAGGTTGCTCTCCGGGGGATCCTCAATGTACACCGACAAACTCATCTTT.

As for this clone: TCRdb assigns this DNA the protein of a much larger clone, which departs from its translation at residue 11; this likely reflects a read error, and the protein shown comes from translating the DNA. V usage is TRDV1 and J usage is TRDJ1, with 8 bases lining up with TRDD3. No J gene was available from TCRdb, and it was assigned here by a germline match of the DNA. CDR3 length equals 16 residues. J was trimmed by 7 bases and V by 0 bases; bases with no gene match: 10. From germline, CDR1 is TSWWSYY and CDR2 QGS. The CDR3, as DNA: TGTGCTCTTGGGGAACTTTCGGCTGGGGGACCCTCTAAACTCATCTTT. It yields the protein CALGELSAGGPSKLIF.

This clone was seen at least ten times. In the same sample, other DNA sequences code for this CDR3. The V and J genes are TRDV1 and TRDJ1; 7 nucleotides match TRDD3. The J gene was missing in TCRdb and was found by matching the end of the DNA to germline. V lost 4 bases and J lost 3; bases outside the gene matches: 23. Germline V gene lookup returns CDR1 TSWWSYY and CDR2 QGS. The CDR3 covers 20 residues. Here the CDR3 DNA reads TGTGCTCTTGGGGCACACCCAGGCCTTCTTCGACTGGGGCGGGCCGATAAACTCATCTTT. As protein: CALGAHPGLLRLGRADKLIF.

As regards this clone: TCRdb shows a much larger clone's protein in place of this DNA's translation, and the two differ at residue 17, likely through a read error; the protein shown is translated from the DNA. This chain links TRDV2 with TRDJ3; TRDD3 agrees at 10 bases. Assignment of the J gene here rests on matching the DNA to germline, because TCRdb gives none. The CDR3 extends over 25 amino acids. V lost 0 bases to trimming and J lost 2 bases; unmatched junction nucleotides: 24. Germline V CDR1 and CDR2: GEAIGNYY, EKD. The CDR3 spells CACDTLIGGPTPLGDTPWDTRQMFF. The DNA of the CDR3 is TGTGCCTGTGACACCTTGATCGGAGGTCCTACTCCCTTGGGGGATACCCCCTGGGACACCCGACAGATGTTTTTC.

A few counts support this clone. TCRdb's listed protein matches a much larger clone and diverges from this DNA's translation at residue 11, likely through a read error; the protein shown comes from the DNA. V gene TRDV1 combines with J gene TRDJ1; perhaps TRDD3 as D (6 bases). The J gene, absent from TCRdb, was called here by matching the DNA to germline. The CDR3 has 22 amino acids. The V gene lost 0 bases and the J gene lost 0 bases, with 29 bases spanning the gap. From germline, CDR1 is TSWWSYY and CDR2 QGS. CDR3: CALGELKVPTRDKPGDTDKLIF. The CDR3 DNA sequence: TGTGCTCTTGGGGAACTCAAGGTACCTACTAGGGATAAGCCCGGGGACACCGATAAACTCATCTTT.

About this clone: A far larger clone is just one base off, so this is likely a read error. Within the sample, other DNA sequences also encode this same CDR3. The J gene is TRDJ3, the V gene TRDV2, with 8 bases that match TRDD3. TCRdb does not report a J gene; here it was assigned by matching the DNA to germline references. This CDR3 is 19 amino acids long. Germline CDR1 and CDR2: GEAIGNYY and EKD. After removal of 0 bases from V and 0 bases from J, the junction contained 6 bases not matched to a gene. The chain's CDR3 is CACDTLLGVYSWDTRQMFF. The CDR3, as DNA: TGTGCCTGTGACACCCTACTGGGGGTCTACTCCTGGGACACCCGACAGATGTTTTTC.

A remark on this clone: The protein that TCRdb holds for this DNA derives from a much larger clone and differs from the translated DNA at residue 16, which likely indicates a read error; the protein shown here is translated from the DNA. The V gene is TRDV2, the J gene TRDJ1; 8 bases align to TRDD3. The CDR3 has 19 amino acids. Germline CDR1 reads GEAIGNYY; CDR2 reads EKD. The CDR3 bases are TGTGCCTGTGACTCGTTCTTCACGCGTACTGGGGGCTACACCGATAGACTCATCTTT. It encodes CACDSFFTRTGGYTDRLIF.

A word on this clone: TCRdb's protein for this DNA is that of a much larger clone and differs from the translation at residue 4, likely a read error; the protein shown is the DNA translation. V usage is TRDV2 and J usage is TRDJ1, with 12 bases lining up with TRDD3. Germline matching of the DNA provided the J gene here, since TCRdb leaves it blank. Germline CDR1 is GEAIGNYY and CDR2 is EKD. The CDR3 covers 21 residues. In DNA, the CDR3 is TGTGCCTGTGGCACCGGTACGTCCTGGGGGATACGCCGCTCTTTCACCGATAAACTCATCTTT. This translates into CACGTGTSWGIRRSFTDKLIF.

This clone was seen more than once but under ten times. TCRdb attributes to this sequence the protein of a much larger clone, which differs from the DNA translation at residues 13 and 17; a read error is likely, and the protein displayed is translated from the DNA. V is TRDV1 and J is TRDJ1; D might be TRDD2 or TRDD3, each matching 6 bases. V shed 3 bases and J shed 6 bases, with 35 bases lying between them. CDR1 and CDR2 from the germline V gene are TSWWSYY and QGS. This CDR3 is built from 21 residues. The CDR3 region has the DNA TGTGCTCTTGGGGAGGAAGGGGCCTTCCCAATACTGAGGGATAGATCGCATAAACTCATCTTT. Translating it yields CALGEEGAFPILRDRSHKLIF.

A remark on this clone: Given a far larger clone just one base away, this is likely a sequencing read error. Other nucleotide sequences from this sample produce the same CDR3. V usage is TRDV1 and J usage is TRDJ1; the D gene is possibly TRDD3 (6 bases). TCRdb records no J gene; here it was assigned by comparing the DNA to germline. The V gene's germline CDR1 is TSWWSYY and CDR2 QGS. The germline V and J ends were trimmed by 4 bases and 0 bases, with 24 bases remaining between them. This CDR3 comprises 19 residues. CDR3 bases: TGTGCTCTTGGGGTTGCGATACGTAAAACCAACCCATACACCGATAAACTCATCTTT. It encodes CALGVAIRKTNPYTDKLIF.

Remarks on this clone: A far larger clone is one base from this, pointing to a likely read error. The sample carries other DNA sequences with the same CDR3. The rearrangement uses TRDV2 and TRDJ1; TRDD3 matches at 11 bases. CDR1 is GEAIGNYY, CDR2 EKD, per germline. This CDR3 spans 14 amino acids. The CDR3 spells CACDFLGDTDKLIF. The CDR3, as DNA: TGTGCCTGTGACTTTCTGGGGGATACCGATAAGCTCATCTTT.

As regards this clone: This may arise from a read error, as a much more abundant clone is one base away. Other DNA sequences of this sample code for an identical CDR3. The rearrangement uses TRDV3 and TRDJ1; TRDD3 agrees at 10 bases. Looked up from germline, CDR1 is TVYSNPD and CDR2 is GDNSRS (reference sequence). The CDR3 consists of 22 residues. CDR3 loop: CAFNPPFPDLPGGYNYTDKLIF. CDR3 sequence (DNA): TGCGCCTTTAACCCACCGTTTCCTGACCTACCTGGGGGATATAACTACACCGATAAACTCATCTTT.

This clone was observed at least ten times. The protein held in TCRdb is that of a much larger clone and does not match this DNA's translation at residue 17, likely because of a read error; the protein shown is translated from the DNA. V gene TRDV1 combines with J gene TRDJ1; 8 bases align to TRDD3. With V trimmed by 2 bases and J by 3 bases, 26 bases remained unmatched. The germline gives CDR1 TSWWSYY, CDR2 QGS. The CDR3 totals 22 residues. The CDR3 here is CALGEGLYRTGGHLPYADKLIF. In nucleotides, the CDR3 is TGTGCTCTTGGGGAAGGTCTCTACCGTACTGGGGGTCACCTCCCCTACGCCGATAAACTCATCTTT.

Comment on this clone: TCRdb records a much larger clone's protein for this DNA, with a difference at residue 3 that likely arises from a read error; the protein given is the translation of the DNA. The chain carries TRDV1 and TRDJ1; tentatively, D is TRDD3 (6 bases). Germline V gives CDR1 TSWWSYY, CDR2 QGS. The CDR3 sequence is 19 residues long. The CDR3 is CARGEPILRGTSGTDKLIF. Written as DNA, the CDR3 is TGTGCTCGTGGGGAACCGATTTTGAGGGGGACCTCCGGAACCGATAAACTCATCTTT.

This clone was picked up many times. The protein that TCRdb holds for this DNA derives from a much larger clone and differs from the translated DNA at residue 10, which likely indicates a read error; the protein shown here is translated from the DNA. V gene TRDV2 combines with J gene TRDJ1, with 9 bases fitting TRDD3. After removal of 4 bases from V and 0 bases from J, the junction contained 14 bases not matched to a gene. CDR3 length: 18 amino acids. The V gene's germline CDR1 is GEAIGNYY and CDR2 EKD. CDR3 protein: CACDPLTGGQPYTDKLIF. CDR3 DNA: TGTGCCTGTGATCCCCTTACTGGGGGACAACCGTACACCGATAAACTCATCTTT.

Note on this clone: A far bigger clonotype differs at one base, so this is likely a read error. The identical CDR3 is also encoded by other nucleotide sequences in the sample. The V call is TRDV2, the J call TRDJ1; 7 nucleotides line up with TRDD3. The J gene is not listed in TCRdb, so it was assigned here from a DNA match to germline. Germline CDR1 GEAIGNYY, CDR2 EKD. V was pared by 4 bases and J by 6 bases, with 31 bases of the junction left unmatched. The CDR3 extends over 21 amino acids. The CDR3 DNA reads as TGTGCCTGTGATATAATAGGCGGCTCGCCTGGGGGGTACTTCAAGGGTCATAAACTCATCTTT. This sequence encodes CACDIIGGSPGGYFKGHKLIF.

This clone appeared a few times. A far larger clone is a single base away, which makes a read error likely. The same CDR3 can be traced to other DNA sequences in this sample. V gene TRDV1 combines with J gene TRDJ1; 8 bases fit TRDD2. Since TCRdb gives no J gene, matching the DNA to germline was used here to assign it. This CDR3 region has 14 residues. The germline CDR1 and CDR2 sequences are TSWWSYY and QGS. V lost 3 bases to trimming and J lost 7 bases; unmatched junction nucleotides: 7. The CDR3 loop reads CALGEHTSYVKLIF. The CDR3, as DNA: TGTGCTCTTGGGGAGCATACTTCCTACGTTAAACTCATCTTT.

On this clone: TCRdb attributes to this sequence the protein of a much larger clone, which differs from the DNA translation at residue 16; a read error is likely, and the protein displayed is translated from the DNA. This rearrangement joins TRDV1 to TRDJ1; TRDD3 is a possible D gene (6 bases). In the absence of a J gene in TCRdb, the DNA was matched to germline to assign it here. This CDR3 spans 19 amino acids. Germline loops: CDR1 TSWWSYY, CDR2 QGS. The CDR3 reads CALGAGGIPWILRTDELIF. In nucleotides, the CDR3 is TGTGCTCTTGGAGCCGGAGGAATCCCGTGGATACTCCGAACCGATGAACTCATCTTT.

A few counts support this clone. A read error is likely here: a far larger clone is one base away. Other DNA sequences in the sample encode the same CDR3. The chain links TRDV2 to TRDJ1; 13 nucleotides match TRDD3. The J gene, not given by TCRdb, was assigned here from a germline match of the nucleotide sequence. Germline-derived CDR1 and CDR2 are GEAIGNYY and EKD. CDR3 size: 19 residues. Here the CDR3 reads CACDTKLGDTPPYTDKLIF. Here the CDR3 DNA reads TGTGCCTGTGACACCAAACTGGGGGATACGCCCCCTTACACCGACAAACTCATCTTT.

This clone was counted between two and nine times. TCRdb lists the protein of a much larger clone for this DNA, which differs at residue 6, so this is likely a read error; the protein given here is translated from the DNA itself. This rearrangement joins TRDV1 to TRDJ1; 9 positions agree with TRDD3. In the absence of a J gene in TCRdb, the DNA was matched to germline to assign it here. After removal of 4 bases from V and 2 bases from J, the junction contained 11 bases not matched to a gene. This CDR3 spans 17 amino acids. The germline CDR1 and CDR2 sequences are TSWWSYY and QGS. This chain's CDR3 is CALGVEAGGFSTDKLIF. The DNA for the CDR3 is TGTGCTCTTGGGGTCGAGGCTGGGGGATTCTCTACCGATAAACTCATCTTT.